Listed below are T cell receptor beta chains from one sample, sequenced in a study of cytomegalovirus exposure and HLA in healthy donors. Libraries were prepared by immunoSEQ multiplex PCR; TCRdb keeps only in-frame clonotypes and omits some of them. Of some 69,000 clones in the sample, around 72% were seen once. The sequenced sample consisted of PBMCs. These TCRs come from a male donor in good health and CMV-seropositive. Both conserved end residues are part of each CDR3. D genes are given only for firm matches. Size is stated for part of the rows, as once, few or many counts, or as a class when the clone is expanded.

CDR3nt: TGTGCCAGCACCCAGTCCCGGGACAGGGGCGAGCAGTACTTC
CDR3aa: CASTQSRDRGEQYF
v_gene: TRBV6-1
j_gene: TRBJ2-7
abundance: -
d_gene: TRBD1

CDR3nt: TGTGCCAGCAGCTTCGGGAGTTCCTATGGCTACACCTTC
CDR3aa: CASSFGSSYGYTF
v_gene: TRBV7-2
j_gene: TRBJ1-2
abundance: -
d_gene: -

CDR3nt: TGTGCCAGCTCAGCACTAGCGGGAGGTACAGATACGCAGTATTTT
CDR3aa: CASSALAGGTDTQYF
v_gene: TRBV18
j_gene: TRBJ2-3
abundance: -
d_gene: TRBD2

CDR3nt: TGTGCCAGCTCACCAGAAGGAGGCGGGCGAAACACCATATATTTT
CDR3aa: CASSPEGGGRNTIYF
v_gene: TRBV18
j_gene: TRBJ1-3
abundance: few
d_gene: -

CDR3nt: TGCGCCAGCAGTGAGAGCTCTCTGGCTAGTCGACCGGGTGGTGAGCAGTTCTTC
CDR3aa: CASSESSLASRPGGEQFF
v_gene: TRBV10-1
j_gene: TRBJ2-1
abundance: -
d_gene: -

CDR3nt: TGTGCCAGCAGCCAAAATTACTTCCAAGAGACCCAGTACTTC
CDR3aa: CASSQNYFQETQYF
v_gene: TRBV14
j_gene: TRBJ2-5
abundance: -
d_gene: -

CDR3nt: TGTGCCAGCAGCTTTAGCGGGAGAACCTACAATGAGCAGTTCTTC
CDR3aa: CASSFSGRTYNEQFF
v_gene: TRBV11-3
j_gene: TRBJ2-1
abundance: once
d_gene: TRBD2

CDR3nt: TGCGCCAGCAGCTTGGGACAGGCCCTGAATGAAAAACTGTTTTTT
CDR3aa: CASSLGQALNEKLFF
v_gene: TRBV5-1
j_gene: TRBJ1-4
abundance: -
d_gene: -

CDR3nt: TGTGCCAGCAGCTTAGCGGAGGGGGCAGGGGGCTCAACTAATGAAAAACTGTTTTTT
CDR3aa: CASSLAEGAGGSTNEKLFF
v_gene: TRBV7-6
j_gene: TRBJ1-4
abundance: few
d_gene: TRBD1

CDR3nt: TGTGCTAGTGGTTTGGAATGGGGGTCAGGGACAGATGGCTACACCTTC
CDR3aa: CASGLEWGSGTDGYTF
v_gene: TRBV12-5
j_gene: TRBJ1-2
abundance: -
d_gene: TRBD1

CDR3nt: TGTGCCAGCAGCTTGGGGACAGGGGCCGTGGAGACCCAGTACTTC
CDR3aa: CASSLGTGAVETQYF
v_gene: TRBV5-6
j_gene: TRBJ2-5
abundance: few
d_gene: TRBD1

CDR3nt: TGTGCCAGCAGCGCGGGACTCACCTACGAGCAGTACTTC
CDR3aa: CASSAGLTYEQYF
v_gene: TRBV5-6
j_gene: TRBJ2-7
abundance: -
d_gene: -

CDR3nt: TGTGCCAGCTCACCCTGGGCAGGCGAGACCCAGTACTTC
CDR3aa: CASSPWAGETQYF
v_gene: TRBV18
j_gene: TRBJ2-5
abundance: -
d_gene: -

CDR3nt: TGTGCCAGTAGTAGGACCGCGCGGGATGCCTCTGGGGCCAACGTCCTGACTTTC
CDR3aa: CASSRTARDASGANVLTF
v_gene: TRBV19
j_gene: TRBJ2-6
abundance: -
d_gene: -

CDR3nt: TGTGCCAGCAGTCAAACGACTAGCGGGAGACCCTACGAGCAGTACTTC
CDR3aa: CASSQTTSGRPYEQYF
v_gene: TRBV7-9
j_gene: TRBJ2-7
abundance: -
d_gene: TRBD2

CDR3nt: TGTTCCAGCAGCTTAGACCCGGGCATTCAGTACTTC
CDR3aa: CSSSLDPGIQYF
v_gene: TRBV7-9
j_gene: TRBJ2-4
abundance: -
d_gene: -

CDR3nt: TGTGCCAGCAACCTCGACAGGGAAGTGGGGCCCCTCCACTTT
CDR3aa: CASNLDREVGPLHF
v_gene: TRBV6-6
j_gene: TRBJ1-6
abundance: -
d_gene: TRBD1

CDR3nt: TGTGCCTGGAGTCAGCGGTTTGACAGGGCCTACTACGAGCAGTACTTC
CDR3aa: CAWSQRFDRAYYEQYF
v_gene: TRBV30
j_gene: TRBJ2-7
abundance: -
d_gene: TRBD1

CDR3nt: TGCGCCAGCAGTGCAGGACTAGCGGGGGGTGATGAGCAGTTCTTC
CDR3aa: CASSAGLAGGDEQFF
v_gene: TRBV10-1
j_gene: TRBJ2-1
abundance: -
d_gene: TRBD2

CDR3nt: TGTGCCAGCAGCTTGCTGGGACAAGGCAAGGGTTCACCCCTCCACTTT
CDR3aa: CASSLLGQGKGSPLHF
v_gene: TRBV5-5
j_gene: TRBJ1-6
abundance: -
d_gene: -

CDR3nt: TGTGCCTCGGTGTCCTCCTACGAGCAGTACTTC
CDR3aa: CASVSSYEQYF
v_gene: TRBV6-1
j_gene: TRBJ2-7
abundance: -
d_gene: -

CDR3nt: TGCGCCATCGCTCTGGAGATGTGGGATGAGCAGTTCTTC
CDR3aa: CAIALEMWDEQFF
v_gene: TRBV10-3
j_gene: TRBJ2-1
abundance: -
d_gene: -

CDR3nt: TGTGCCAGCAGCTCGACCGGGAGCACAGATACGCAGTATTTT
CDR3aa: CASSSTGSTDTQYF
v_gene: TRBV13
j_gene: TRBJ2-3
abundance: -
d_gene: -

CDR3nt: TGTGCCAGTCAGGCAGTCTCAAACTATGGCTACACCTTC
CDR3aa: CASQAVSNYGYTF
v_gene: TRBV19
j_gene: TRBJ1-2
abundance: -
d_gene: -

CDR3nt: TGCGCCAGCAGCCAAGGCAACGCGGGGGGCGCGGAAGGCTACACCTTC
CDR3aa: CASSQGNAGGAEGYTF
v_gene: TRBV4-3
j_gene: TRBJ1-2
abundance: few
d_gene: -

CDR3nt: TGTGCCAGCAGCTTTCGGGACAGGGGGGGCTATAATTCACCCCTCCACTTT
CDR3aa: CASSFRDRGGYNSPLHF
v_gene: TRBV11-2
j_gene: TRBJ1-6
abundance: -
d_gene: TRBD1

CDR3nt: TGTGCCAGCAGCCCCTCGGGACAGAGATTCTCTGGGGCCAACGTCCTGACTTTC
CDR3aa: CASSPSGQRFSGANVLTF
v_gene: TRBV14
j_gene: TRBJ2-6
abundance: few
d_gene: TRBD1

CDR3nt: TGTGCCAGCACACCGACTAGACGGGACTACGAGCAGTACTTC
CDR3aa: CASTPTRRDYEQYF
v_gene: TRBV28
j_gene: TRBJ2-7
abundance: once
d_gene: -

CDR3nt: TGTGCCTGGACCCTGGAGGATACGCAGTATTTT
CDR3aa: CAWTLEDTQYF
v_gene: TRBV30
j_gene: TRBJ2-3
abundance: -
d_gene: -

CDR3nt: TGCGCCAGCAGGGGGGGTACGAGTTCACCCCTCCACTTT
CDR3aa: CASRGGTSSPLHF
v_gene: TRBV5-1
j_gene: TRBJ1-6
abundance: -
d_gene: -

CDR3nt: TGTGCCAGCAGCCTTAGCGGGATAACCTACGAGCAGTACTTC
CDR3aa: CASSLSGITYEQYF
v_gene: TRBV7-9
j_gene: TRBJ2-7
abundance: -
d_gene: TRBD2

CDR3nt: TGTGCCAGCAGTATAGGGGGTTTGGGGTCCAAAAACATTCAGTACTTC
CDR3aa: CASSIGGLGSKNIQYF
v_gene: TRBV28
j_gene: TRBJ2-4
abundance: -
d_gene: -

CDR3nt: TGTGCCAGCAGTTTTAGCGGGACCAATGAGCAGTTCTTC
CDR3aa: CASSFSGTNEQFF
v_gene: TRBV28
j_gene: TRBJ2-1
abundance: -
d_gene: TRBD2

CDR3nt: TGCGCCAGCAGCCAAGGAGACAGGAGAGGAGCTTTCTTT
CDR3aa: CASSQGDRRGAFF
v_gene: TRBV4-1
j_gene: TRBJ1-1
abundance: few
d_gene: -

CDR3nt: TGTGCCTGGAGTGTAGGTTTAGCGGGCCACACAGATACGCAGTATTTT
CDR3aa: CAWSVGLAGHTDTQYF
v_gene: TRBV30
j_gene: TRBJ2-3
abundance: -
d_gene: TRBD2

CDR3nt: TGTGCCAGCAGCCCTCGGGACTACCCTACGCTCGAGCAGTACTTC
CDR3aa: CASSPRDYPTLEQYF
v_gene: TRBV9
j_gene: TRBJ2-7
abundance: -
d_gene: TRBD2

CDR3nt: TGTGCCAGCTCACCCACTACAGGGGGCGACGGCTACACCTTC
CDR3aa: CASSPTTGGDGYTF
v_gene: TRBV18
j_gene: TRBJ1-2
abundance: -
d_gene: TRBD1